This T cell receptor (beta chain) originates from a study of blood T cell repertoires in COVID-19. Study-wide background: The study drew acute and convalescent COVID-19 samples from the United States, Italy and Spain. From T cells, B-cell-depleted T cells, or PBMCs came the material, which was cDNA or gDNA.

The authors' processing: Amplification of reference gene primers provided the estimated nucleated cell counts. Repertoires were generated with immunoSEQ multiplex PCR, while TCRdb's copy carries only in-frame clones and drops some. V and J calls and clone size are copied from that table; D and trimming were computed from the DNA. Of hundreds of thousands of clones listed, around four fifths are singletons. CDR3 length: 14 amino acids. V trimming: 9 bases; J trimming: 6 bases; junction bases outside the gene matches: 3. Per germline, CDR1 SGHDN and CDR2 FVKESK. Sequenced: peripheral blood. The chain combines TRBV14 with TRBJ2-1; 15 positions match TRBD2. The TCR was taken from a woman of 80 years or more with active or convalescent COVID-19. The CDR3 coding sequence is TGTGCCAGTAGGACTAGCGGGGGGGTCAATGAGCAGTTCTTC. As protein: CASRTSGGVNEQFF.